What follows are 5 T cell receptor beta chains derived from one specimen sequenced in a study of read filtering for tumor transcriptome and immune sequencing. Molecular barcoded adaptors covering alpha/delta and beta/gamma chains were used on about 0.4 ug RNA. MiXCR, run by TCRdb on the reads, gives a single entry per CDR3 protein. Seen here are about 90,000 distinct CDR3 sequences, around an eighth observed once, and the top ten hold 15%. The sample taken for sequencing was a population of CD138-negative cells sorted from bone marrow. All receptors derive from a donor over 35 with multiple myeloma.

Concerning this clonotype: It may be a read error: a sequence one base away is much more abundant. The rearrangement uses TRBV28 and TRBJ2-7; 9 bases are shared with TRBD1. Looked up from germline, CDR1 is MDHEN and CDR2 is SYDVKM. The trim removed 5 bases at V and 7 bases at J, leaving 12 bases unmatched. The CDR3 is made up of 15 amino acids. Written as DNA, the CDR3 is TGTGCCAGCAGTGCTCGGACAGGGGCCGCAGGAGAGCAGTACTTC. Translated, it gives CASSARTGAAGEQYF.

V is TRBV5-4 and J is TRBJ2-5, with 7 bases fitting TRBD1. J lost 1 base, V lost 4 bases, and 10 bases had no gene match. Germline lookup yields CDR1 SGHNT and CDR2 YYREEE (reference sequence). The CDR3 covers 16 residues. In nucleotides, the CDR3 is TGTGCCAGCAGCATGAACAGGGGAATGACCCAAGAGACCCAGTACTTC. The encoded protein is CASSMNRGMTQETQYF.

Here the CDR3 DNA reads TGCAGCGTCAGCTCGGGGGGCGACGAGCAGTACTTC. Encoded protein: CSVSSGGDEQYF. The chain is built from TRBV29-1 and TRBJ2-7; D possibly corresponds to TRBD2 (7 bases). Germline CDR1 and CDR2: SQVTM and ANQGSEA. V lost 6 bases and J lost 5, with 14 bases in between. The CDR3 sequence is 12 residues long.

Only a few counts were recorded for this clonotype. A read error may be the cause here, since a much bigger clone is one base away. The chain uses TRBV7-2 and TRBJ1-1; D unresolved. CDR3 size: 14 residues. Germline CDR1 is SGHTA and CDR2 is FQGNSA. The V end was cut by 3 bases, the J end by 4 bases, with 12 bases between. The CDR3 DNA reads TGTGCCAGCAGCTTGGGGAAGGTGAGCACTGAAGCTTTCTTT. Translation: CASSLGKVSTEAFF.

This clonotype was recorded many times. The chain has TRBV7-8 and TRBJ1-6; possible D gene TRBD1, 6 bases. This CDR3 comprises 17 residues. Trimming pared 5 bases from V and 9 bases from J, leaving 23 bases between. Germline CDR1 is SGHVS and CDR2 is FQNEAQ. The CDR3 protein is CASSPKLIQGIGSPLHF. The CDR3 DNA is TGTGCCAGCAGCCCTAAACTAATACAGGGTATAGGTTCACCCCTCCACTTT. Based on the CDR3 plus reference TRBV7-8 and TRBJ1-6, the full variable domain is GAGVSQSPRYKVAKRGQDVALRCDPISGHVSLFWYQQALGQGPEFLTYFQNEAQLDKSGLPSDRFFAERPEGSVSTLKIQRTQQEDSAVYLCASSPKLIQGIGSPLHFGNGTRLTVT.